One and the same sample provided the 10 T cell receptor beta chains below, sequenced in a study of control samples from healthy donors and cancer patients (dated by TCRdb to 2020 to 2021). The library was generated by the immunoSEQ multiplex PCR assay. TCRdb obtained this table from immuneACCESS and retained in-frame rearrangements with V and J assigned. These tables miss some clones; where compared with another copy, unresolved V genes account for less than half of the shortfall, and the remainder is unexplained. In this sample the table shows some 120,000 clones, more than 80% of which occur a single time. Approximately 1.1% of the sample is in the top ten clones. Specimen: PBMCs. These receptors originate from a woman between 50 and 59 years old with colorectal cancer.

The chain is built from TRBV19 and TRBJ2-5; D ambiguous. The germline gives CDR1 LNHDA, CDR2 SQIVND (reference sequence). This CDR3 has 14 residues. Trimming removed 5 bases from V and 0 bases from J, with 10 bases in between. Here the CDR3 DNA reads TGTGCCAGTAGTGAGACTCAGTACCAAGAGACCCAGTACTTC. Translated, it gives CASSETQYQETQYF. Drawing the rest from reference TRBV19 and TRBJ2-5, the complete variable domain is DGGITQSPKYLFRKEGQNVTLSCEQNLNHDAMYWYRQDPGQGLRLIYYSQIVNDFQKGDIAEGYSVSREKKESFPLTVTSAQKNPTAFYLCASSETQYQETQYFGPGTRLLVL.

The CDR3 region is CASSRLYGYTF. CDR3 DNA: TGTGCCAGTAGTAGGTTATATGGCTACACCTTC. The chain is built from TRBV19 and TRBJ1-2; D is ambiguous. This CDR3 region has 11 residues. V shed 4 bases and J shed 5 bases, with 5 bases lying between them. Per the germline V gene, CDR1 is LNHDA and CDR2 is SQIVND (reference sequence).

The chain is built from TRBV6-5 and TRBJ1-2; 7 bases are a match to TRBD1. The CDR3 loop spans 14 amino acids. With 6 bases clipped from V and 3 bases from J, the junction kept 7 bases outside the gene matches. CDR1 is MNHEY and CDR2 is SVGAGI in the germline V gene. CDR3 coding DNA: TGTGCCAGCAGATTCAGGGGGTCCCACTATGGCTACACCTTC. This codes for CASRFRGSHYGYTF.

The V gene is TRBV7-8, the J gene TRBJ2-7; D is possibly TRBD1 or TRBD2 (6 bases each). There are 15 residues in the CDR3. CDR1 is SGHVS and CDR2 is FQNEAQ in the germline V gene. V gave up 0 bases and J gave up 2 bases, with 11 bases separating them. CDR3 in DNA: TGTGCCAGCAGCTTAGCTGGGGGGCCGACCTACGAGCAGTACTTC. This gives the protein CASSLAGGPTYEQYF.

This clone was seen a single time. The chain has TRBV9 and TRBJ2-2; D possibly matches TRBD1 or TRBD2 (5 bases each). The CDR3 covers 14 residues. Germline assignment: CDR1 SGDLS and CDR2 YYNGEE. V was cut by 0 bases and J by 6 bases, with 9 bases left in between. In DNA form, the CDR3 reads TGTGCCAGCAGCGTAGTGTCGGGGCCCGGGGAGCTGTTTTTT. It encodes CASSVVSGPGELFF. The whole variable domain, filled in from reference TRBV9 and TRBJ2-2, reads DSGVTQTPKHLITATGQRVTLRCSPRSGDLSVYWYQQSLDQGLQFLIQYYNGEERAKGNILERFSAQQFPDLHSELNLSSLELGDSALYFCASSVVSGPGELFFGEGSRLTVL.

J is TRBJ2-7 and V is TRBV7-9; weak D call: TRBD1 (5 bases). Trimming stripped 3 bases from V and 3 bases from J, with 18 bases between. The CDR3 loop spans 16 amino acids. Germline CDR1 is SEHNR and CDR2 is FQNEAQ (reference sequence). CDR3 nucleotides: TGTGCCAGCAGCTTGGGGCAGGGAAGGCCGGGCTACGAGCAGTACTTC. Translating it yields CASSLGQGRPGYEQYF.

This rearrangement joins TRBV4-2 to TRBJ1-1, with TRBD1 as a possible D gene (5 bases). CDR1 is LGHNA and CDR2 is YNFKEQ in the germline V gene. This CDR3 has 14 residues. The germline V and J ends were trimmed by 0 bases and 1 base, with 6 bases remaining between them. The CDR3 DNA reads as TGTGCCAGCAGCCAAGATGGGGGGAACACTGAAGCTTTCTTT. Encoded protein: CASSQDGGNTEAFF.

The chain has TRBV10-1 and TRBJ2-7; D remains unclear. V was shortened by 1 base and J by 3 bases, with 7 bases between the two germline ends. The CDR3 has 13 residues. Germline CDR1 and CDR2: WNHNN and SYGVQD (reference sequence). The CDR3 reads CASSELADYEQYF. The CDR3 region has the DNA TGCGCCAGCAGTGAGTTGGCAGACTACGAGCAGTACTTC.

V usage is TRBV19 and J usage is TRBJ1-2; D ambiguous. The CDR3 runs 16 residues. Germline V gene sequence: CDR1 LNHDA, CDR2 SQIVND (reference sequence). The V gene lost 7 bases and the J gene lost 4 bases, with 22 bases spanning the gap. DNA for the CDR3: TGTGCCAGTATGCAGTCGGAGGGTGGGGTAGTCTATGGCTACACCTTC. Protein product: CASMQSEGGVVYGYTF.

The chain couples TRBV7-2 to TRBJ1-1, with D uncertain. The V gene's germline CDR1 is SGHTA and CDR2 FQGNSA. The length of the CDR3 is 13 residues. Trimming took off 5 bases at V and 1 base at J, with 8 bases between the two ends. The CDR3 loop reads CASSRGGNTEAFF. CDR3 nucleotides: TGTGCCAGCAGCCGGGGAGGGAACACTGAAGCTTTCTTT.